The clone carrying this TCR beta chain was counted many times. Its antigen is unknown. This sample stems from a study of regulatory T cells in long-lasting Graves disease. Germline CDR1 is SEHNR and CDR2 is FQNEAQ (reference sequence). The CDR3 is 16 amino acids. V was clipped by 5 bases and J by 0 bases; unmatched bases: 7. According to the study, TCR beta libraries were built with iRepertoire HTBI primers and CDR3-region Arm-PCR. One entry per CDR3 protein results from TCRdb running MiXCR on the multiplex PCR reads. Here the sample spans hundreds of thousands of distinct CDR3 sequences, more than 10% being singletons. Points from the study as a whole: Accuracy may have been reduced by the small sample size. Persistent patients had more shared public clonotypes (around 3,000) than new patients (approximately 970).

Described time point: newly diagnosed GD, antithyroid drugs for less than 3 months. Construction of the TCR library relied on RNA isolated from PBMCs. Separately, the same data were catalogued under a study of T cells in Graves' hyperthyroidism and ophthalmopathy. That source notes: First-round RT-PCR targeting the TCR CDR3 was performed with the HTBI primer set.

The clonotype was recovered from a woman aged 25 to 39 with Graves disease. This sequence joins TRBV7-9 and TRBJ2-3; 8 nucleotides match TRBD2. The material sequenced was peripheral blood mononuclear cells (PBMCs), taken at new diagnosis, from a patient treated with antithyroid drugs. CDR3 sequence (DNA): TGTGCCAGCAGCCTCGGGGGGGGCCCCAGCACAGATACGCAGTATTTT. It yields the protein CASSLGGGPSTDTQYF.